The clone carrying this TCR beta chain was detected a few times. Antigen: not known. The data derive from a study of T cells in Graves' hyperthyroidism and ophthalmopathy. The overall study: It was at initial diagnosis, before any treatment, that peripheral blood was collected.

Overall study findings and caveats: Blood held most thyroid clonotypes expanded above 0.001 frequency. Stable hyperthyroidism was told apart from ophthalmopathy by a model built on 13 V-J features.

There were TCR beta CDR3 regions amplified from RNA transcripts. HTBI primers were used for first-round RT-PCR of the TCR CDR3. TCRdb reanalysed the multiplex PCR reads using MiXCR and keeps one entry per CDR3 protein. The data contain nearly 600,000 distinct CDR3 sequences, 14% of them singletons. This CDR3 comprises 14 residues. Germline V gives CDR1 MNHNS, CDR2 SASEGT. Between the trimmed V and J ends, which lost 7 bases and 0 bases, there was a span of 12 bases. The sequencing input was blood. The clonotype comes from a woman aged 18-29 years with Graves' ophthalmopathy. This chain connects TRBV6-1 to TRBJ1-2, with D possibly matching TRBD1 (5 bases). The CDR3 spells CASTLGATNYGYTF. Written as DNA, the CDR3 is TGTGCCAGCACTCTCGGGGCTACTAACTATGGCTACACCTTC.